The present entry profiles one T cell receptor beta chain with its context. Its antigen is still unknown. This entry is derived from a study of T cells after yellow fever vaccination. For the study at large: Preparation of fractions with low cell numbers was performed using SMART-Seq v4 Ultra Low Input.

A process of 5'RACE template switching, which added a universal primer site and UMIs, was used to make TCR cDNA. TCRdb used MiXCR to reprocess the 5' RACE reads, holding one entry per CDR3 protein. The sample holds over 250,000 distinct CDR3 sequences, roughly 4.3% seen once. Regarding the study as a whole: Clones from primary vaccination mostly reappeared after the booster (approximately 95% CD4, less than 90% CD8).

Germline V gene lookup returns CDR1 SGHAT and CDR2 FQNNGV. The CDR3 is made up of 17 amino acids. V lost 5 bases, J lost 4 bases, and 20 bases lay in between. This material consisted of PBMCs, taken 5 days after the yellow fever booster vaccination. The chain uses TRBV11-2 and TRBJ1-4; D is undetermined. This TCR derives from a young man who received the YFV17D yellow fever vaccine. Written as DNA, the CDR3 is TGTGCCAGCAGCCGATCCACTCGCACGTCCCGTAATGAAAAACTGTTTTTT. Amino acids: CASSRSTRTSRNEKLFF.